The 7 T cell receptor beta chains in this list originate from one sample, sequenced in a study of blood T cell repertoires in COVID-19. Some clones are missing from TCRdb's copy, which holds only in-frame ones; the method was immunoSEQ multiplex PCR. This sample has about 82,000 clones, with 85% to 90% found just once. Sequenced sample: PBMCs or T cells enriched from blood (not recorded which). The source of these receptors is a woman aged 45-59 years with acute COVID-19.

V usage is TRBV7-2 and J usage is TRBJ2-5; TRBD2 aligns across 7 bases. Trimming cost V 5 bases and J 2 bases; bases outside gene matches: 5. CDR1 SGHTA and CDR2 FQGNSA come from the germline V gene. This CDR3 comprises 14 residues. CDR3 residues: CASSPGGRQETQYF. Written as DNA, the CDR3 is TGTGCCAGCAGCCCGGGCGGGAGACAAGAGACCCAGTACTTC.

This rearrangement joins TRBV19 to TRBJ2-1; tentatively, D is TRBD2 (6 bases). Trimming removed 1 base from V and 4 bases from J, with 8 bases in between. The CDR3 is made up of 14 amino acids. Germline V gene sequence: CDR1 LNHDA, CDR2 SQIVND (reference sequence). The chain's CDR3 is CASSIGSGYNEQFF. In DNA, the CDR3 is TGTGCCAGTAGTATAGGTAGCGGATACAATGAGCAGTTCTTC.

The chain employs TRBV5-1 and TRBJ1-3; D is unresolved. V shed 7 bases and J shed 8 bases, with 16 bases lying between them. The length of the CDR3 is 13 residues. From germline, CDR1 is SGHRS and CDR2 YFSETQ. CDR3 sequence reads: CASAVTLGDTIYF. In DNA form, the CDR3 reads TGCGCCAGCGCGGTGACATTGGGAGACACCATATATTTT.

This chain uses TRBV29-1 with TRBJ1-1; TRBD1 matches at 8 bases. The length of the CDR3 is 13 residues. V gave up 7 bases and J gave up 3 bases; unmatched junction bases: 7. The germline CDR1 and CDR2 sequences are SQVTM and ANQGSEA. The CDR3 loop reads CSAAGGWDTEAFF. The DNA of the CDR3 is TGCAGCGCGGCAGGGGGCTGGGACACTGAAGCTTTCTTT.

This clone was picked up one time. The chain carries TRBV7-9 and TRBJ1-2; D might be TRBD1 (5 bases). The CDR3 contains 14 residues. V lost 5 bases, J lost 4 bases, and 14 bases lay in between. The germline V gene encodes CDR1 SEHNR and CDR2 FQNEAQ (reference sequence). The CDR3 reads CASSMGLRTYGYTF. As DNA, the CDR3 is TGTGCCAGCAGCATGGGACTCAGAACCTATGGCTACACCTTC.

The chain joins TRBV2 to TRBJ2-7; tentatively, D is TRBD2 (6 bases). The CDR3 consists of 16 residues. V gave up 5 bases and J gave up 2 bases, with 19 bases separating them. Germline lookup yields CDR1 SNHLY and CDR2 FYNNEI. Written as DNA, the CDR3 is TGTGCCAGCAGTTTCAACGGGCGGGAACTTACCTACGAGCAGTACTTC. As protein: CASSFNGRELTYEQYF.

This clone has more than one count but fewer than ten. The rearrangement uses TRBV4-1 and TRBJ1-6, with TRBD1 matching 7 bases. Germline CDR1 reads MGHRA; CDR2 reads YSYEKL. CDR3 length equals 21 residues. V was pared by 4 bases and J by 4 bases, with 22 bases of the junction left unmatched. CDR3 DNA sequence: TGCGCCAGCAGCCGAAGTCCATATGGGACAGCCCAATCTCAGTATAATTCACCCCTCCACTTT. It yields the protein CASSRSPYGTAQSQYNSPLHF.